The sequence of this T cell receptor (beta chain) was determined in a study of T-cell memory formation after mild COVID-19. TCRdb reanalysed the 5' RACE reads using MiXCR and keeps one entry per CDR3 protein. The profile covers hundreds of thousands of distinct CDR3 sequences, with more than 15% appearing a single time and under 25% taken by the ten largest. The CDR3 runs to 13 residues. CDR1 and CDR2 from the germline V gene are LGHDT and YNNKEL (reference sequence). Trimming cost V 5 bases and J 8 bases, with 10 bases left between them. The sample comprised PBMCs or a T cell subset sorted from them (not recorded which). The chain combines TRBV3-1 with TRBJ1-6; D remains ambiguous. This sequence originates from a man aged 18 to 35 who had mild COVID-19 (a few samples of this study predate the infection). Cell type and time point are not known. CDR3 in amino acids: CASSSQRYSPLHF. CDR3 in DNA: TGTGCCAGCAGCTCTCAACGGTATTCACCCCTCCACTTT.